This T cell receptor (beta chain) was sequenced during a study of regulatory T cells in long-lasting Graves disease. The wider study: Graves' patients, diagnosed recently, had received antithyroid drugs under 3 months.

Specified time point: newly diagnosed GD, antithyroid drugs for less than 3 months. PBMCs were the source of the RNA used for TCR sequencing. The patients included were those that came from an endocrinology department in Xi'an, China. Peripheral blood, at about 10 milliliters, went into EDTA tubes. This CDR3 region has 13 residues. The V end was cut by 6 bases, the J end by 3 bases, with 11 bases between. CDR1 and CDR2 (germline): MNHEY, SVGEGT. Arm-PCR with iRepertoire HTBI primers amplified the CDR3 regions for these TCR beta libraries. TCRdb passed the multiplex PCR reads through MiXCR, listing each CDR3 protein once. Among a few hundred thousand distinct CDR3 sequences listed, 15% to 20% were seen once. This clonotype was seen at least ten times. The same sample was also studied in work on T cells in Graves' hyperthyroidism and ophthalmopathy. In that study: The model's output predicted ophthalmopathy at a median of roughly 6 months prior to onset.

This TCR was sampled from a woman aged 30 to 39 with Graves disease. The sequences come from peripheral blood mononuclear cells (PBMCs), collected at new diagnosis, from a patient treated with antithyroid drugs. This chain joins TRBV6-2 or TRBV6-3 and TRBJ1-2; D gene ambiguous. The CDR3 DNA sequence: TGTGCCAGCAGACCCGGCCTGGACTATGGCTACACCTTC. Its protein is CASRPGLDYGYTF.